This entry features one TCR beta chain sequence. Its antigen is not known. The read ends 3 residues early relative to the CDR3; the germline J gene fills the gap. Trimming took off 6 bases at V and 1 base at J, with 19 bases between the two ends. The CDR3 has 17 amino acids. CDR1 MDHEN and CDR2 SYDVKM come from the germline V gene. The source of the sample is a study of T cells in women clearing cervical HPV infection. Overall study: Case blood was drawn when the lesion was first found; control blood after infection became undetectable. Cases' blood sampling followed lesion detection by median about 150 days (90 to 200).

HPV was found by MY09/MY11 PCR and dot-blot genotyping. Findings of the study overall: Effector/memory and HPV-specific T cells were not isolated, and association timing is unknown.

Sequencing used immunoSEQ multiplex PCR; TCRdb keeps in-frame clones, though not all of them. The sample totals more than 20,000 clones; its top ten clones hold around 9.3%. The TCR comes from a woman aged 18-70 years with a cervical HPV16 infection that either progressed to CIN3+ or cleared (not recorded which). This chain uses TRBV28 with TRBJ2-4, with D perhaps TRBD2 (6 bases). Material for sequencing was blood buffy coat. CDR3 DNA (partial): TGTGCCAGCAGGGGACTCTTCGCGGATGGGGCCAAAAACATT. This sequence encodes CASRGLFADGAKNI. The entire CDR3 sequence reads CASRGLFADGAKNIQYF.